The present entry profiles one TCR beta chain with its context. Profiling relied on immunoSEQ multiplex PCR, and the TCRdb table lists in-frame clones only, not all of them. The data show under 95,000 clones, roughly 84% seen once. The entry originates in a study of blood T cell repertoires in COVID-19. Trimming left V 3 bases short and J 7 bases short, with 16 bases between. The V gene's germline CDR1 is LNHDA and CDR2 SQIVND (reference sequence). The CDR3 totals 15 residues. The sequencing input was peripheral blood. The TCR sequence derives from a man aged 70-80 years with acute or convalescent COVID-19. The rearrangement uses TRBV19 and TRBJ1-5; the D is unclear. In DNA, the CDR3 is TGTGCCAGTAGTATCCTGCAGCCCCCGGGGCAGCCCCAGCATTTT. Translated, it gives CASSILQPPGQPQHF.